This TCR beta chain is drawn from a study of blood T cells in healthy people across ages. Study background: T cells yielded about one barcoded beta molecule per two cells through template switching.

This clonotype was seen many times. With a J-beta primer mix and a sample-barcoded 5' primer, a second PCR ran about 6 to 11 cycles. TCRdb re-called the 5' RACE reads with MiXCR, one entry per CDR3 protein. The sample lists approximately 800,000 distinct CDR3 sequences; about three fifths were seen once. CDR1 LGHNA and CDR2 YNFKEQ come from the germline V gene. The CDR3 length is 15 residues. The germline V and J ends were trimmed by 0 bases and 8 bases, with 11 bases remaining between them. This sequence originates from a man aged 25 to 40 in good health. The sample taken for sequencing was blood. The chain couples TRBV4-2 to TRBJ1-6; D ambiguous. The CDR3 loop reads CASSQDRGAYSPLHF. The CDR3 DNA is TGTGCCAGCAGCCAAGATCGGGGAGCTTATTCACCCCTCCACTTT.